This TCR beta chain came from a study of CD8 T cells in ankylosing spondylitis. This clonotype was seen ten or more times. No antigen is known for it. The germline V gene encodes CDR1 SGHRS and CDR2 YFSETQ. This CDR3 comprises 13 residues. Trimming removed 4 bases at V and 4 bases at J, with 8 bases between. General study points: The study looked at matched synovial fluid samples from ankylosing spondylitis patients. Disease-linked clones were reported to be significantly enriched there. Roughly eight highly homologous variants made up a TCR beta motif that seemed to typify ankylosing spondylitis blood.

TCRdb fed the 5' RACE reads into MiXCR, producing one record per CDR3 protein. The table records 200,000 to 250,000 distinct CDR3 sequences, approximately 10% of them present only once. The sequenced sample consisted of blood, either unsorted or a sorted T cell fraction (not recorded which). The TCR sequence derives from a male donor with ankylosing spondylitis or in good health (not recorded which). This rearrangement joins TRBV5-1 to TRBJ2-2; TRBD2 might be the D (6 bases). The CDR3 sequence: CASSVGGTGELFF. CDR3 nucleotides: TGCGCCAGCAGCGTCGGGGGCACCGGGGAGCTGTTTTTT. Full variable domain (remainder filled in from reference TRBV5-1 and TRBJ2-2): KAGVTQTPRYLIKTRGQQVTLSCSPISGHRSVSWYQQTPGQGLQFLFEYFSETQRNKGNFPGRFSGRQFSNSRSEMNVSTLELGDSALYLCASSVGGTGELFFGEGSRLTVL.